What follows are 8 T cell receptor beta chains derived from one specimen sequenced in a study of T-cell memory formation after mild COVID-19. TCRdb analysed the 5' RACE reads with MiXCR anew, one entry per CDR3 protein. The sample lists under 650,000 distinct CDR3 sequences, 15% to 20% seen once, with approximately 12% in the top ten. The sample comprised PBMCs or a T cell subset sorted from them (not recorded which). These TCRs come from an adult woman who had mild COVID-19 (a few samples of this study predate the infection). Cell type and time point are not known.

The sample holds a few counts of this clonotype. CDR3 in DNA: TGCGCCAGCAGCTCCTCCCCTAGCGGGGGCCATGAGCAGTTCTTC. Its protein is CASSSSPSGGHEQFF. J is TRBJ2-1 and V is TRBV5-1; 10 bases agree with TRBD2. CDR1 is SGHRS, CDR2 YFSETQ, per germline. Trimming removed 3 bases from V and 8 bases from J; junction bases left unmatched: 8. CDR3 length: 15 residues. The full variable domain, completed using reference TRBV5-1 and TRBJ2-1, is KAGVTQTPRYLIKTRGQQVTLSCSPISGHRSVSWYQQTPGQGLQFLFEYFSETQRNKGNFPGRFSGRQFSNSRSEMNVSTLELGDSALYLCASSSSPSGGHEQFFGPGTRLTVL.

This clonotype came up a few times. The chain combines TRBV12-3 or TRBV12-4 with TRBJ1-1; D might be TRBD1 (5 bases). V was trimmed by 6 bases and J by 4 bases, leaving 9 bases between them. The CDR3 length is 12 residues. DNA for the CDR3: TGTGCCAGCAGGTCACAGGTCACTGAAGCTTTCTTT. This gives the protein CASRSQVTEAFF.

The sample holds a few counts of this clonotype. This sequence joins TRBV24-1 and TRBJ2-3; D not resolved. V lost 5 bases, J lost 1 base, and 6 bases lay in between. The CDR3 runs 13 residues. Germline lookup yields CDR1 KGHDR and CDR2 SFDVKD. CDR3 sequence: CATSGGGTDTQYF. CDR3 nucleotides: TGTGCCACCAGTGGTGGGGGCACAGATACGCAGTATTTT.

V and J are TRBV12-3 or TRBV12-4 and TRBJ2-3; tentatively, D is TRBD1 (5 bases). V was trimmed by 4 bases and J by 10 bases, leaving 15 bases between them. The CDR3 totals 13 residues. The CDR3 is CASSSRGPGSQYF. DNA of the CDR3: TGTGCCAGCAGTTCCCGAGGCCCAGGGTCGCAGTATTTT.

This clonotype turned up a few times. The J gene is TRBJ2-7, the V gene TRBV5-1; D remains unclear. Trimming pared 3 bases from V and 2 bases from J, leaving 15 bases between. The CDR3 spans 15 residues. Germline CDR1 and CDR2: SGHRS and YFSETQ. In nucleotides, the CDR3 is TGCGCCAGCAGCTCCGACCCGGACGGCACCTACGAGCAGTACTTC. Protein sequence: CASSSDPDGTYEQYF.

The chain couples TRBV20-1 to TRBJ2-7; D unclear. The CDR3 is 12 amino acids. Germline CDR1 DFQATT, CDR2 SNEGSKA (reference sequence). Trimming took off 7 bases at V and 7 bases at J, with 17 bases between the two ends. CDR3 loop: CSDSGRFGEQYF. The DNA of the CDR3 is TGCAGTGATAGTGGACGGTTTGGGGAGCAGTACTTC.

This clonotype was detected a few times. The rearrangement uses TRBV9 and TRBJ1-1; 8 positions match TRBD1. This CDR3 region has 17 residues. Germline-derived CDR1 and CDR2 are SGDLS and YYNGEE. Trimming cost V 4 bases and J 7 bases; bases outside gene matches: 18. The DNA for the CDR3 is TGTGCCAGCAGCTCCGGGACAGGAGGGGAGAGCGGCCATGAAGCTTTCTTT. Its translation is CASSSGTGGESGHEAFF.

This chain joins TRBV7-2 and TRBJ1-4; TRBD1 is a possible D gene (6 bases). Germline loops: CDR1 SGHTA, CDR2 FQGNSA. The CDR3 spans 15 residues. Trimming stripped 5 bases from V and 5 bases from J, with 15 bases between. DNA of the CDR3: TGTGCCAGCAGCCTCGCGGGGCAGGGGAATGAAAAACTGTTTTTT. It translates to CASSLAGQGNEKLFF. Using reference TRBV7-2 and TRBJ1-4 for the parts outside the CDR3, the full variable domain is GAGVSQSPSNKVTEKGKDVELRCDPISGHTALYWYRQSLGQGLEFLIYFQGNSAPDKSGLPSDRFSAERTGGSVSTLTIQRTQQEDSAVYLCASSLAGQGNEKLFFGSGTQLSVL.